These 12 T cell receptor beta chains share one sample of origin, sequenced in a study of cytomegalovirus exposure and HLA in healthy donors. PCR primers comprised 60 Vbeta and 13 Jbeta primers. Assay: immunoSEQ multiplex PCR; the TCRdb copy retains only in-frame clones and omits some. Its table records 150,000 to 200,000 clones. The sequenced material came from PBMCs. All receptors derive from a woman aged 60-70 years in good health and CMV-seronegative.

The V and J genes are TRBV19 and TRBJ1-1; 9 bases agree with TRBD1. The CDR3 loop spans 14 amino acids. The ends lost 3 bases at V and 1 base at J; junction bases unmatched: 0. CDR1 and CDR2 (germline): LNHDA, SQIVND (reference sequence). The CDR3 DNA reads TGTGCCAGTAGTATGGGACAGGGGAACACTGAAGCTTTCTTT. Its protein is CASSMGQGNTEAFF.

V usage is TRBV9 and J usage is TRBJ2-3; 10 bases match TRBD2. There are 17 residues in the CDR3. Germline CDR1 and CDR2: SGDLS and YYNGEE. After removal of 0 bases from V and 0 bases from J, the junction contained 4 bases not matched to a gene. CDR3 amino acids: CASSVVSGGSSTDTQYF. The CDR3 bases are TGTGCCAGCAGCGTAGTTAGCGGGGGGTCTAGCACAGATACGCAGTATTTT.

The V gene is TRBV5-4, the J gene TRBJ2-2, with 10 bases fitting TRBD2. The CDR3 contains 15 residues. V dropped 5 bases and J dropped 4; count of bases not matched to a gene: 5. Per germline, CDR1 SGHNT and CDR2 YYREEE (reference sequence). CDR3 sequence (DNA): TGTGCCAGCAGTTTAGCGGGAGGCTCCACCGGGGAGCTGTTTTTT. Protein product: CASSLAGGSTGELFF.

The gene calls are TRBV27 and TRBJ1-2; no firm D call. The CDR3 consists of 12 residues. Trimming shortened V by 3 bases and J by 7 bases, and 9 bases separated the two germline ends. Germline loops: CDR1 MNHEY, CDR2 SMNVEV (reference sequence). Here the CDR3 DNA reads TGTGCCAGCAGTTTTTCCGGGAGTGGCTACACCTTC. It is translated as CASSFSGSGYTF.

In DNA, the CDR3 is TGCGCCAGCAGCTTGTTGGAAGGGGGCTCCTACGAGCAGTACTTC. Protein product: CASSLLEGGSYEQYF. V usage is TRBV5-1 and J usage is TRBJ2-7; the D gene is possibly TRBD1 (6 bases). Germline V gene data show CDR1 as SGHRS and CDR2 as YFSETQ. V gave up 1 base and J gave up 0 bases, with 11 bases separating them. The CDR3 extends over 15 amino acids.

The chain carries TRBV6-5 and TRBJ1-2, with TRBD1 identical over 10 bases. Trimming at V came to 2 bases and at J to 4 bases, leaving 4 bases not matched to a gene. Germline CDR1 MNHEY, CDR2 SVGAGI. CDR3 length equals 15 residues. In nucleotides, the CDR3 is TGTGCCAGCAGTTACACTCGGACAGGGGGCTATGGCTACACCTTC. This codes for CASSYTRTGGYGYTF.

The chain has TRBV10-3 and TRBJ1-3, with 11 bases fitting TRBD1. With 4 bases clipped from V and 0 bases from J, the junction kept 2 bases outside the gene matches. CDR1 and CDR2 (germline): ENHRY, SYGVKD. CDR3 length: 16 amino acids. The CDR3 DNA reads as TGTGCCATCAGTGCCGGGACAGGGGGCTCTGGAAACACCATATATTTT. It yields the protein CAISAGTGGSGNTIYF.

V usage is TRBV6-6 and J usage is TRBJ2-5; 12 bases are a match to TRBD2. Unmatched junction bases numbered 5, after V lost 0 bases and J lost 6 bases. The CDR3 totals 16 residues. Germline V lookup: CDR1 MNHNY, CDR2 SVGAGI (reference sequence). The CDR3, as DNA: TGTGCCAGCAGTTACTCGAACCTAGCGGGAGGGAAGACCCAGTACTTC. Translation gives CASSYSNLAGGKTQYF.

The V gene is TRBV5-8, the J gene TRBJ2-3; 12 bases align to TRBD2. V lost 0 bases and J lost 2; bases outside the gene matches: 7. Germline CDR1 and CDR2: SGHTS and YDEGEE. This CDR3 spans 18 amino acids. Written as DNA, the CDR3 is TGTGCCAGCAGCTTGGGGCTGACTAGCGGGGGAAACACAGATACGCAGTATTTT. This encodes CASSLGLTSGGNTDTQYF.

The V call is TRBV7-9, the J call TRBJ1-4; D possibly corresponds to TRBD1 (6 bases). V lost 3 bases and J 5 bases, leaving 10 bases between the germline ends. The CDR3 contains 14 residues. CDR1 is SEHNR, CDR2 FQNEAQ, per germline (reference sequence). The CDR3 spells CASSLGAGNEKLFF. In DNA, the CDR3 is TGTGCCAGCAGCTTGGGGGCAGGGAATGAAAAACTGTTTTTT.

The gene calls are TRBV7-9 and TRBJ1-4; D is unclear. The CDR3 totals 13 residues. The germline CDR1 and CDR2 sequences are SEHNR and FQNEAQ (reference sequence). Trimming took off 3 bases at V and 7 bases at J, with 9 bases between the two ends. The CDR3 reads CASSFAGGEKLFF. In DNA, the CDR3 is TGTGCCAGCAGCTTTGCGGGTGGTGAAAAACTGTTTTTT. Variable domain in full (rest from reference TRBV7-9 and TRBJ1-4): DTGVSQNPRHKITKRGQNVTFRCDPISEHNRLYWYRQTLGQGPEFLTYFQNEAQLEKSRLLSDRFSAERPKGSFSTLEIQRTEQGDSAMYLCASSFAGGEKLFFGSGTQLSVL.

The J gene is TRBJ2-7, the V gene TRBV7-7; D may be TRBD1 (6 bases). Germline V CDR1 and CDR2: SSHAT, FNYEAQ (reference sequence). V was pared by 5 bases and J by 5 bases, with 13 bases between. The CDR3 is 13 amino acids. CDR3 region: CASSTTTGNEQYF. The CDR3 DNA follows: TGTGCCAGCAGCACAACGACAGGCAACGAGCAGTACTTC.